The rows below give T cell receptor beta chains drawn from one sample of a study of spatial heterogeneity in lung cancer. TCRdb re-called the 5' RACE reads with MiXCR, one entry per CDR3 protein. The sample holds about 100,000 distinct CDR3 sequences; 3.5% to 5% are singletons and the top ten take around 21%. Sequenced material: lung tumor tissue, taken at surgery. Receptor source: a male donor with early-stage non-small cell lung cancer. The CDR3 runs from the conserved cysteine through the conserved F or W. D genes are given only for firm matches. A clone size is listed for some rows: how often the clone was seen (once, few, many), or a class if it is expanded.

v_call	clone_size	j_call	d_call	cdr3_nt	cdr3_aa
TRBV9	many	TRBJ1-1	.	TGTGCCAGCAGCGTGGTTTCGGGGTGGGACACTGAAGCTTTCTTT	CASSVVSGWDTEAFF
TRBV19	many	TRBJ2-4	.	TGTGCCAGTAGTACGGTGGCCAAAAACATTCAGTACTTC	CASSTVAKNIQYF
TRBV6-6	many	TRBJ1-1	.	TGTGCCAGCAGTGGATATCTACAGGTCAACACTGAAGCTTTCTTT	CASSGYLQVNTEAFF
TRBV2	many	TRBJ2-2	TRBD1	TGTGCCAGCAGTGAAGCTTTCCGGGACAGGGTTTACACCGGGGAGCTGTTTTTT	CASSEAFRDRVYTGELFF
TRBV7-6	many	TRBJ2-3	.	TGTGCCAGCAGTCCGGACAGAGAGTCCACAGATACGCAGTATTTT	CASSPDRESTDTQYF
TRBV13	many	TRBJ1-1	.	TGTGCCAGCAGCTTCGGAGATGGGGTTCAGGCTTTCTTT	CASSFGDGVQAFF
TRBV7-9	many	TRBJ2-7	.	TGTGCCAGCAGCCCCGGGTTGAGCGAGCAGTACTTC	CASSPGLSEQYF
TRBV6-2/TRBV6-3	.	TRBJ2-7	.	TGTGCCAGCAGTTACTCACCAGGGGGGTACGAGCAGTACTTC	CASSYSPGGYEQYF
TRBV20-1	many	TRBJ2-1	.	TGCAGTGCTCCCGGGACTGTCTTCTACAATGAGCAGTTCTTC	CSAPGTVFYNEQFF
TRBV25-1	few	TRBJ2-7	.	TGTGCCAGCAGTGAATTCGATGGGCTGCACTCCTACGAGCAGTACTTC	CASSEFDGLHSYEQYF
TRBV5-4	many	TRBJ2-5	.	TGTGCCAGCAGCTTTTTGGTAGCGGTTATCGGAGGGTACCAAGAGACCCAGTACTTC	CASSFLVAVIGGYQETQYF